Only one count was recorded for the clone carrying this T cell receptor beta chain. The CDR3 has 13 amino acids. The germline gives CDR1 MNHEY, CDR2 SMNVEV (reference sequence). The V end was cut by 6 bases, the J end by 3 bases, with 12 bases between. The naive CD8 fraction comprised CD45RO-negative cells positively selected for CCR7 and excluded terminally differentiated effector memory CD45RA+ cells. The data originate from a study of shared clonotypes between healthy human individuals. Assay: immunoSEQ multiplex PCR; the TCRdb copy retains only in-frame clones and omits some. The sample contains 2 million to 2.5 million clones, around 96% of which appear only once.

The receptor comes from a man between 18 and 35 years old in good health. V and J are TRBV27 and TRBJ2-7; D may be TRBD1 or TRBD2 (6 bases each). The material sequenced was naive CD8+ T cells sorted from blood. The CDR3 DNA reads as TGTGCCAGCAGGGGGGCGGGGAACTACGAGCAGTACTTC. It encodes CASRGAGNYEQYF.